These 20 T cell receptor beta chains came from one sample sequenced in a study of regulatory T cells in long-lasting Graves disease. Time point reported: newly diagnosed GD, antithyroid drugs for less than 3 months. With RNA extracted from PBMCs as input, the TCR library was made. Arm-PCR of CDR3 regions and iRepertoire HTBI primers were used to build TCR beta libraries. TCRdb re-analysed the multiplex PCR reads in MiXCR, keeping a single row per CDR3 protein. The top ten hold about a sixth of the sample, which has 400,000 to 550,000 distinct CDR3 sequences, about 15% seen once. These data were likewise used in another study, on T cells in Graves' hyperthyroidism and ophthalmopathy.

Sequenced material: peripheral blood mononuclear cells (PBMCs), taken at new diagnosis, from a patient treated with antithyroid drugs. These receptors all come from a woman aged 25 to 39 with Graves disease.

This clonotype was counted ten times or more. The genes are TRBV19 and TRBJ1-5, with D tentatively TRBD1 (5 bases). The ends were cut back, 2 bases at V and 5 bases at J, with 7 bases in the middle. Germline V gene lookup returns CDR1 LNHDA and CDR2 SQIVND (reference sequence). The CDR3 extends over 13 amino acids. This CDR3 reads CASSIIGDQPQHF. For the CDR3, the DNA is TGTGCCAGTAGTATAATAGGGGATCAGCCCCAGCATTTT.

This clonotype was counted many times. The genes are TRBV28 and TRBJ2-7; 8 bases map to TRBD2. The CDR3 is 17 residues long. V shed 6 bases and J 2 bases; nucleotides not matched to a gene: 15. Germline V gene sequence: CDR1 MDHEN, CDR2 SYDVKM. In DNA, the CDR3 is TGTGCCAGCAGCCCGGGGATAGCGGGAACCGACGCCTACGAGCAGTACTTC. It encodes CASSPGIAGTDAYEQYF. Combining the CDR3 with reference TRBV28 and TRBJ2-7 gives the whole variable domain DVKVTQSSRYLVKRTGEKVFLECVQDMDHENMFWYRQDPGLGLRLIYFSYDVKMKEKGDIPEGYSVSREKKERFSLILESASTNQTSMYLCASSPGIAGTDAYEQYFGPGTRLTVT.

The chain employs TRBV19 and TRBJ1-4, with D hard to call. The CDR3 loop spans 15 amino acids. The V and J ends lost 0 bases and 8 bases respectively, with 13 bases between them. Germline-derived CDR1 and CDR2 are LNHDA and SQIVND (reference sequence). CDR3 region: CASSIDRQPVEKLFF. Written as DNA, the CDR3 is TGTGCCAGTAGTATAGATCGACAACCGGTGGAAAAACTGTTTTTT.

In its sample, this clonotype was seen many times. The chain links TRBV11-1 to TRBJ2-7; no clear D. The CDR3 spans 15 residues. Germline V gene data show CDR1 as SGHAT and CDR2 as FQDESV (reference sequence). Trimming shortened V by 1 base and J by 0 bases, and 10 bases separated the two germline ends. CDR3 DNA sequence: TGTGCCAGCAGCTTAGGACGGTTGCCCTCCTACGAGCAGTACTTC. Translated: CASSLGRLPSYEQYF.

This clonotype has ten or more counts. V is TRBV5-1 and J is TRBJ1-2; the D is unclear. Germline CDR1 is SGHRS and CDR2 is YFSETQ. Trimming left V 2 bases short and J 0 bases short, with 14 bases between. The CDR3 covers 16 residues. CDR3 nucleotide sequence: TGCGCCAGCAGCTTTGGGCCCGCCAGGACTAACTATGGCTACACCTTC. It codes for CASSFGPARTNYGYTF.

This clonotype appeared a single time. The chain employs TRBV30 and TRBJ1-5; 8 bases are a match to TRBD1. This CDR3 is built from 16 residues. Germline CDR1 GTSNPN, CDR2 SVGIG (reference sequence). V shed 8 bases and J 6 bases; nucleotides not matched to a gene: 18. The CDR3 DNA reads TGTGCCAGTAGTAACCGAGACAGGGGTCGTGGTCAGCCCCAGCATTTT. Translating it yields CASSNRDRGRGQPQHF.

This chain connects TRBV9 to TRBJ2-7; 8 positions match TRBD2. Germline assignment: CDR1 SGDLS and CDR2 YYNGEE. The CDR3 totals 15 residues. With V trimmed by 0 bases and J by 0 bases, 2 bases remained unmatched. In nucleotides, the CDR3 is TGTGCCAGCAGCGTAGACGGGGGGGGCTCCTACGAGCAGTACTTC. Its protein is CASSVDGGGSYEQYF.

At least ten counts were recorded for this clonotype. The chain combines TRBV5-5 with TRBJ2-7; D gene unclear. The CDR3 covers 17 residues. V was pared by 0 bases and J by 0 bases, with 16 bases between. Germline V gives CDR1 SGHKS, CDR2 YYEKEE (reference sequence). This chain's CDR3 is CASSLGGYRVLSYEQYF. CDR3 DNA: TGTGCCAGCAGCTTGGGAGGCTACCGCGTTCTCTCCTACGAGCAGTACTTC.

This clonotype was counted between two and nine times. The chain is built from TRBV5-1 and TRBJ2-7; the D gene could be TRBD1 or TRBD2 (5 bases each). Germline V gives CDR1 SGHRS, CDR2 YFSETQ. The CDR3 has 15 residues. V was clipped by 0 bases and J by 5 bases, with 15 bases between them. CDR3 residues: CASSLVGRDQDEQYF. DNA of the CDR3: TGCGCCAGCAGCTTGGTAGGCAGGGACCAGGACGAGCAGTACTTC.

This clonotype was recorded a few times. The V gene is TRBV12-3 or TRBV12-4, the J gene TRBJ1-1; D uncertain. CDR3 length: 11 residues. Trimming removed 6 bases at V and 8 bases at J, with 10 bases between. CDR3 sequence (DNA): TGTGCCAGCAGCTACGGGCGGGAAGCTTTCTTT. Residues: CASSYGREAFF.

This clonotype occurred many times. The chain is built from TRBV20-1 and TRBJ1-1; 8 nucleotides line up with TRBD1. Germline CDR1 and CDR2: DFQATT and SNEGSKA (reference sequence). The V and J ends lost 0 bases and 7 bases, in that order; junction bases with no gene match: 7. The CDR3 covers 14 residues. CDR3 in amino acids: CSARDPDRVNEAFF. The CDR3 DNA follows: TGCAGTGCTAGAGACCCGGACAGGGTCAATGAAGCTTTCTTT.

This clonotype turned up a few times. Here the CDR3 reads CASSRGRTSGSPEQYF. Written as DNA, the CDR3 is TGCGCCAGCAGCCGGGGTCGGACTAGCGGTAGCCCCGAGCAGTACTTC. The chain links TRBV10-1 to TRBJ2-7; 10 bases align to TRBD2. The ends lost 6 bases at V and 6 bases at J; junction bases unmatched: 14. There are 16 residues in the CDR3. From germline, CDR1 is WNHNN and CDR2 SYGVQD (reference sequence).

Ten or more counts support this clonotype. J is TRBJ1-2 and V is TRBV2; D may be TRBD1 (5 bases). V shed 7 bases and J shed 8 bases, with 17 bases lying between them. This CDR3 is 13 amino acids long. Germline V gene lookup returns CDR1 SNHLY and CDR2 FYNNEI. Written as DNA, the CDR3 is TGTGCCAGCACTGCGATGGGACGGGTCGGCTACACCTTC. Translation: CASTAMGRVGYTF.

Regarding this clonotype: This may be a read error: a much more frequent sequence differs by one nucleotide. This chain connects TRBV2 to TRBJ2-1; 10 bases agree with TRBD2. Germline-derived CDR1 and CDR2 are SNHLY and FYNNEI. Unmatched junction bases numbered 6, after V lost 0 bases and J lost 10 bases. The CDR3 loop spans 15 amino acids. The CDR3 DNA sequence: TGTGCCAGCAGTGAAGCACCGGGACTAGCGCGGGAGCAGTTCTTC. It encodes CASSEAPGLAREQFF.

This clonotype was counted ten times or more. The rearrangement uses TRBV12-3 or TRBV12-4 and TRBJ2-7; D gene uncertain. This CDR3 region has 14 residues. Trimming cost V 9 bases and J 1 base, with 16 bases left between them. The CDR3 loop is CASSGTRGSYEQYF. CDR3 sequence (DNA): TGTGCCAGTTCTGGTACCCGTGGTTCCTACGAGCAGTACTTC.

The chain carries TRBV5-1 and TRBJ2-5; the D gene is possibly TRBD2 (6 bases). This CDR3 contains 13 residues. Germline CDR1 and CDR2: SGHRS and YFSETQ. V was shortened by 7 bases and J by 3 bases, with 13 bases between the two germline ends. The CDR3 sequence: CASCREAEETQYF. CDR3 in DNA: TGCGCCAGCTGTAGGGAGGCGGAAGAGACCCAGTACTTC. Full variable domain (missing parts from reference TRBV5-1 and TRBJ2-5): KAGVTQTPRYLIKTRGQQVTLSCSPISGHRSVSWYQQTPGQGLQFLFEYFSETQRNKGNFPGRFSGRQFSNSRSEMNVSTLELGDSALYLCASCREAEETQYFGPGTRLLVL.

The J gene is TRBJ2-1, the V gene TRBV4-1; 8 nucleotides line up with TRBD2. Germline CDR1 is MGHRA and CDR2 is YSYEKL. J lost 0 bases, V lost 5 bases, and 9 bases had no gene match. CDR3 length equals 17 residues. CDR3 sequence reads: CASSGNGGTSSYNEQFF. CDR3 coding DNA: TGCGCCAGCAGCGGAAATGGCGGGACTAGCTCCTACAATGAGCAGTTCTTC.

Comments on this clonotype: A much larger clone is a single base away; this may be a read error. The chain recombines TRBV2 with TRBJ2-7; D unresolved. Trimming stripped 4 bases from V and 7 bases from J, with 17 bases between. The CDR3 is 14 residues long. Germline V gene sequence: CDR1 SNHLY, CDR2 FYNNEI. The CDR3 protein is CASSVALSYNEQYF. The CDR3 nucleotides read TGTGCCAGCAGTGTCGCGCTGTCCTACAATGAGCAGTACTTC.

Written as DNA, the CDR3 is TGCGCCAGCAGCTTCCTGAAACTAGCGGGAGAAGGAGATACGCAGTATTTT. Its protein product is CASSFLKLAGEGDTQYF. The V and J genes are TRBV5-1 and TRBJ2-3; 11 nucleotides agree with TRBD2. Germline V gene data show CDR1 as SGHRS and CDR2 as YFSETQ. With 2 bases clipped from V and 5 bases from J, the junction kept 10 bases outside the gene matches. CDR3 length equals 17 residues.

This clonotype was counted at least ten times. The rearrangement joins TRBV9 to TRBJ2-3; D remains unclear. The CDR3 is 13 amino acids. V was trimmed by 0 bases and J by 6 bases, leaving 8 bases between them. CDR1 SGDLS and CDR2 YYNGEE come from the germline V gene. CDR3 bases: TGTGCCAGCAGCGTAGCCCTAGTGGATACGCAGTATTTT. This translates into CASSVALVDTQYF. Drawing the rest from reference TRBV9 and TRBJ2-3, the complete variable domain is DSGVTQTPKHLITATGQRVTLRCSPRSGDLSVYWYQQSLDQGLQFLIQYYNGEERAKGNILERFSAQQFPDLHSELNLSSLELGDSALYFCASSVALVDTQYFGPGTRLTVL.